This T cell receptor beta chain was identified in a study of T cells in localized non-small cell lung cancer. The assay was immunoSEQ multiplex PCR, and TCRdb's table has in-frame clones only and misses some. The table records approximately 89,000 clones, around three quarters of them present only once. Notes on this clone: Its specificity is unknown.

The CDR3 is 14 residues long. Germline V gene data show CDR1 as LNHDA and CDR2 as SQIVND (reference sequence). Trimming removed 5 bases from V and 3 bases from J; junction bases left unmatched: 7. General study findings and limits: Longer overall survival was seen with higher T cell density measured in blood. Compared with tumor, uninvolved adjacent lung displayed greater T cell clonality, ranking highest overall. For the top 100 tumor clones, a median roughly 53 also appeared in adjacent lung.

This specimen consisted of PBMCs, obtained before any cancer treatment. The chain combines TRBV19 with TRBJ2-7, with 7 bases identical to TRBD1. This receptor was identified in a man aged 35-75 years with stage II squamous cell lung carcinoma. CDR3 nucleotide sequence: TGTGCCAGTAGTCGGGACAGTTTTGTCTACGAGCAGTACTTC. Its translation is CASSRDSFVYEQYF.